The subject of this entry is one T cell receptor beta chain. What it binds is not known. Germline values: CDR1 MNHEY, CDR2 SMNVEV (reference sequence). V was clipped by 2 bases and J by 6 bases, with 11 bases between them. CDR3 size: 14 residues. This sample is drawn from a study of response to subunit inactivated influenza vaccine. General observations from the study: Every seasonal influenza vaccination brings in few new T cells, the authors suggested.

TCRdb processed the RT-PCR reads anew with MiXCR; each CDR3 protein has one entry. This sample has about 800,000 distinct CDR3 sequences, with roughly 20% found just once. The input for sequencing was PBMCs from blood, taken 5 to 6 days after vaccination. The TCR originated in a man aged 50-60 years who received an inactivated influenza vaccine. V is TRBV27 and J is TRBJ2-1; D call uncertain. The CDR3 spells CASSLGPFGNEQFF. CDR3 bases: TGTGCCAGCAGTTTAGGCCCGTTCGGCAATGAGCAGTTCTTC.